This is a list of T cell receptor beta chains from one sample in a study of T cell responses to AZD1222 COVID-19 vaccine. Here immunoSEQ multiplex PCR was the method, and the copy in TCRdb shows in-frame clones only, minus some. Of about 100,000 clones detected, just under 90% appear once; the ten largest clones hold around 15%. Sequences were derived from peripheral blood, sampled on day 0 of AZD1222 vaccination. These receptors were taken from an adult in good health. CDR3s include the opening cysteine and the closing phenylalanine or tryptophan. Fields, in order: J gene, clone size, D gene, V gene, CDR3 protein, CDR3 DNA. D genes are given only for firm matches. Clone size is shown for a subset of rows, as once, few, many or a class of expanded clone.

TRBJ1-1,once,NA,TRBV19,CASSPADRRGTGAFF,TGTGCCAGTAGCCCCGCGGACCGAAGAGGGACGGGAGCTTTCTTT
TRBJ1-5,NA,TRBD1,TRBV4-1,CASSQYMRGQVQPQHF,TGCGCCAGCAGCCAATACATGAGGGGACAGGTTCAGCCCCAGCATTTT
TRBJ2-5,NA,NA,TRBV10-2,CASSDAAGWETQYF,TGCGCCAGCAGTGACGCCGCGGGGTGGGAGACCCAGTACTTC
TRBJ1-1,NA,NA,TRBV12-5,CASGQGSPNTEAFF,TGTGCTAGTGGTCAGGGGTCGCCGAACACTGAAGCTTTCTTT
TRBJ2-7,NA,TRBD2,TRBV4-3,CASSQGGTAGGYYEQYF,TGCGCCAGCAGCCAGGGGGGTACAGCGGGAGGCTATTACGAGCAGTACTTC
TRBJ2-1,NA,NA,TRBV5-1,CASSLFRGGGSEQFF,TGCGCCAGCAGCTTGTTCAGGGGAGGGGGCTCCGAGCAGTTCTTC
TRBJ1-4,once,NA,TRBV2,CASGLSVAHEKLFF,TGTGCCAGCGGATTATCGGTGGCGCACGAAAAACTGTTTTTT
TRBJ2-3,NA,NA,TRBV29-1,CSVWTSLDTQYF,TGCAGCGTTTGGACGTCTTTAGATACGCAGTATTTT
TRBJ1-2,NA,NA,TRBV5-1,CASSDGGASGYTF,TGCGCCAGCAGTGACGGGGGCGCGAGTGGCTACACCTTC
TRBJ2-2,NA,TRBD1,TRBV4-1,CASSQGQGVTGELFF,TGCGCCAGCAGCCAGGGACAGGGGGTAACCGGGGAGCTGTTTTTT
TRBJ2-7,NA,NA,TRBV6-1,CASSEGQVYEQYF,TGTGCCAGCAGTGAAGGGCAGGTCTACGAGCAGTACTTC
TRBJ2-5,NA,TRBD2,TRBV19,CASSSRASGTSGRETQYF,TGTGCCAGTAGTTCAAGGGCTTCCGGGACTAGCGGGAGAGAGACCCAGTACTTC
TRBJ2-7,NA,TRBD1,TRBV7-2,CASSLGGQGNYEQYF,TGTGCCAGCAGCTTAGGGGGACAGGGAAATTACGAGCAGTACTTC
TRBJ2-7,NA,TRBD1,TRBV29-1,CSVCPGQSREQYF,TGCAGCGTTTGTCCGGGACAGTCAAGAGAGCAGTACTTC
TRBJ2-5,NA,NA,TRBV19,CASSPTPMGRETQYF,TGTGCCAGTAGTCCCACCCCTATGGGGCGGGAGACCCAGTACTTC
TRBJ2-3,NA,TRBD1,TRBV9,CASSPGTGLRPSTDTQYF,TGTGCCAGCAGCCCCGGGACAGGGTTAAGACCTAGCACAGATACGCAGTATTTT